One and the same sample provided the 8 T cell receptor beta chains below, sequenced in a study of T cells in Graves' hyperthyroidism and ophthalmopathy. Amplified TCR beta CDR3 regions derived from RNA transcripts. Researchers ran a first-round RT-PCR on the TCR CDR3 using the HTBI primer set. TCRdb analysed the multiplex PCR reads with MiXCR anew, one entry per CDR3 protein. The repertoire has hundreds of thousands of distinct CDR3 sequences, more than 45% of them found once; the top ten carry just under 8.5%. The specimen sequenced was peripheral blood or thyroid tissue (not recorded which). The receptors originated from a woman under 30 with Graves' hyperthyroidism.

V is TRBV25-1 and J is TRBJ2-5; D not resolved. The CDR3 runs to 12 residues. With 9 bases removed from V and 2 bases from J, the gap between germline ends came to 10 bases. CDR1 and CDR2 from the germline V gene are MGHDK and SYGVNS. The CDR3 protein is CARQPGQETQYF. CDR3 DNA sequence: TGTGCCAGACAGCCTGGGCAAGAGACCCAGTACTTC. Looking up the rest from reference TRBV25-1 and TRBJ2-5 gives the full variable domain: EADIYQTPRYLVIGTGKKITLECSQTMGHDKMYWYQQDPGMELHLIHYSYGVNSTEKGDLSSESTVSRIRTEHFPLTLESARPSHTSQYLCARQPGQETQYFGPGTRLLVL.

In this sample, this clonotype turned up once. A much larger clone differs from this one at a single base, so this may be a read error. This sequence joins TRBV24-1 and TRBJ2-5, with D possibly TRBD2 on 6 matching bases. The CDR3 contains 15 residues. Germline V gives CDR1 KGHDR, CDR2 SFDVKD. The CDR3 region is CATSDFSDYQEAQYF. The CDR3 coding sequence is TGTGCCACCAGTGATTTCTCGGACTACCAAGAGGCCCAGTACTTC.

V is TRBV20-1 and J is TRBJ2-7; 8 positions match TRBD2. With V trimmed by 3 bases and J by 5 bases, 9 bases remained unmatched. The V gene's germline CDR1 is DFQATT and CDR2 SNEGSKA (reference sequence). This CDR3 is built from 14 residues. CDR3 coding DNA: TGCAGTGCTAGTGACCCCGGGAGGGCCCACGAGCAGTACTTC. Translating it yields CSASDPGRAHEQYF.

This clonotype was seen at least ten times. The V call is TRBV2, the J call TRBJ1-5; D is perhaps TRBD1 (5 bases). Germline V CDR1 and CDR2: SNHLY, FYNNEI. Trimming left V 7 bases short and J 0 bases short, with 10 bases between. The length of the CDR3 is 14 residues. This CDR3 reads CASKGGGSNQPQHF. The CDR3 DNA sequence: TGTGCCAGCAAGGGTGGGGGTAGCAATCAGCCCCAGCATTTT.

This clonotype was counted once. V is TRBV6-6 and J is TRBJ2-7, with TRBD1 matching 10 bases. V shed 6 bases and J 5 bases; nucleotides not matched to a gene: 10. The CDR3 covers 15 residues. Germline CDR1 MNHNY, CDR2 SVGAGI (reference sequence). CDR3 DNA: TGTGCCAGCAGCCTGGTGGACAGGGGGTCGGACGAGCAGTACTTC. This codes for CASSLVDRGSDEQYF.

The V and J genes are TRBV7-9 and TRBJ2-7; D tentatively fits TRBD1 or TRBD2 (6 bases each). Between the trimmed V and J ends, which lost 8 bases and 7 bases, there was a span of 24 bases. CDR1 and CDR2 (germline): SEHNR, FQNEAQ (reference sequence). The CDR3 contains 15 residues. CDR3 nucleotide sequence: TGTGCCAGCTCACCACAAAACAGGGAGGTGTGGGAGCAGTACTTC. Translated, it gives CASSPQNREVWEQYF.

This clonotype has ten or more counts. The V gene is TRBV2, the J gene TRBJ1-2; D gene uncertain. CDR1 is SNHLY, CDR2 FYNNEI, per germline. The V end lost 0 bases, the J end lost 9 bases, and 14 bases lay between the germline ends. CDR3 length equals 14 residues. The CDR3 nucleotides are TGTGCCAGCAGTGAAGCGCACGGGTCTATGCGCTACACCTTC. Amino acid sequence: CASSEAHGSMRYTF.

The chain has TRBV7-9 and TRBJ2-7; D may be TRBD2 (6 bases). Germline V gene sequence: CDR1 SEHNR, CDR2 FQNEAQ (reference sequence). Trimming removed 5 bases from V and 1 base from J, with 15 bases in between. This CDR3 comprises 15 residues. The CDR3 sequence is CASSLGGARSYEQYF. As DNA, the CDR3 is TGTGCCAGCAGCCTTGGAGGGGCCCGATCCTACGAGCAGTACTTC.